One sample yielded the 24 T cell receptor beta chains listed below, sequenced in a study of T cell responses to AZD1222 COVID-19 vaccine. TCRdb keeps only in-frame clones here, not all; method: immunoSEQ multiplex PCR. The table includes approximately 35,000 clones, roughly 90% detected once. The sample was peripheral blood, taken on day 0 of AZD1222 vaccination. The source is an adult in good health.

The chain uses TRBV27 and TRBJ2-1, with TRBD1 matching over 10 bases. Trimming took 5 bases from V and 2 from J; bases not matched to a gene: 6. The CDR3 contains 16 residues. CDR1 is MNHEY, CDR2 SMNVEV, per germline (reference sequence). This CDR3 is CASSPRGTGAYNEQFF. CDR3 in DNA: TGTGCCAGCAGTCCCCGCGGGACAGGGGCCTACAATGAGCAGTTCTTC.

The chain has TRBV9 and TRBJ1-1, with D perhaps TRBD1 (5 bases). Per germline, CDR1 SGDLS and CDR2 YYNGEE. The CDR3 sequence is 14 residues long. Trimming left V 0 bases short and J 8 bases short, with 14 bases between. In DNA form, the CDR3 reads TGTGCCAGCAGCGTAGGGGTTTTAGGGGCAGAAGCTTTCTTT. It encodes CASSVGVLGAEAFF.

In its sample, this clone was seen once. CDR3: CASTGGGEETQYF. CDR3 DNA: TGTGCCAGCACTGGGGGGGGCGAGGAGACCCAGTACTTC. The chain carries TRBV5-6 and TRBJ2-5; weak D call: TRBD2 (7 bases). This CDR3 is 13 amino acids long. V lost 6 bases and J lost 5, with 14 bases in between. Germline V gene data show CDR1 as SGHDT and CDR2 as YYEEEE.

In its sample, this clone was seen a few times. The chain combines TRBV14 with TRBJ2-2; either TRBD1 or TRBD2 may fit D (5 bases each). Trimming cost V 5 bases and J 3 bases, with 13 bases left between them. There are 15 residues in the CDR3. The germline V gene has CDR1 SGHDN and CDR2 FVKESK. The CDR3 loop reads CASSNRDRHTGELFF. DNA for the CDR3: TGTGCCAGCAGCAACCGGGACCGACACACCGGGGAGCTGTTTTTT.

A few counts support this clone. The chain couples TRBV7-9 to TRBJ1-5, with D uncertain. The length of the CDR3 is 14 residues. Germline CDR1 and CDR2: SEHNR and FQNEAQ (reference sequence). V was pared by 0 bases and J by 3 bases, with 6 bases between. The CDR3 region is CASSLAGYNQPQHF. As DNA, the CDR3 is TGTGCCAGCAGCTTAGCAGGGTACAATCAGCCCCAGCATTTT.

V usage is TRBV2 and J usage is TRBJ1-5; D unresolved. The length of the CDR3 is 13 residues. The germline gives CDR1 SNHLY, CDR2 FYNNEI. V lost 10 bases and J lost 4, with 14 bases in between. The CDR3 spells CATNRGLNQPQHF. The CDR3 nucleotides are TGTGCCACCAATCGGGGTCTTAATCAGCCCCAGCATTTT.

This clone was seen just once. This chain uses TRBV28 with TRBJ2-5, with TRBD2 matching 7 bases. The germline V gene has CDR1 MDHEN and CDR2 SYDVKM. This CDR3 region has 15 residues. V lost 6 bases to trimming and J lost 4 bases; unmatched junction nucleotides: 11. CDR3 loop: CASSEREAQLETQYF. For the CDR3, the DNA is TGTGCCAGCAGCGAACGGGAGGCCCAACTAGAGACCCAGTACTTC.

CDR3 DNA: TGTGCCAGCAGCGACGGAGAGGGACTAACCTACGAGCAGTACTTC. This gives the protein CASSDGEGLTYEQYF. J is TRBJ2-7 and V is TRBV9; TRBD2 aligns across 7 bases. V lost 3 bases, J lost 2 bases, and 8 bases stayed unmatched. Germline assignment: CDR1 SGDLS and CDR2 YYNGEE. This CDR3 contains 15 residues.

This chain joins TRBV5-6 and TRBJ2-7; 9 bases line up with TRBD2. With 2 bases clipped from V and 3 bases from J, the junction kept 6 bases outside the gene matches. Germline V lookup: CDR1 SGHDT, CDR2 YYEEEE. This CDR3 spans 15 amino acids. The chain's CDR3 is CASSFLRGGLYEQYF. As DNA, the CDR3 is TGTGCCAGCAGCTTTCTGCGGGGGGGCCTCTACGAGCAGTACTTC.

The CDR3 region has the DNA TGTGCCAGCAGCTTACTTAGGAGGGGCGAGCAGTACTTC. Translation gives CASSLLRRGEQYF. The chain couples TRBV11-2 to TRBJ2-7; tentative D call: TRBD2 (6 bases). The germline V gene encodes CDR1 SGHAT and CDR2 FQNNGV. The CDR3 covers 13 residues. Trimming pared 2 bases from V and 6 bases from J, leaving 11 bases between.

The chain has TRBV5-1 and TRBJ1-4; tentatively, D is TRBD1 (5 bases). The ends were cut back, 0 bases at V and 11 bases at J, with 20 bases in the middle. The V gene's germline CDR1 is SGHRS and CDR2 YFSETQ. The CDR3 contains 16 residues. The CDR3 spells CASSLDLTGPERKLFF. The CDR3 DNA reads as TGCGCCAGCAGCTTGGACCTCACAGGACCGGAAAGGAAACTGTTTTTT.

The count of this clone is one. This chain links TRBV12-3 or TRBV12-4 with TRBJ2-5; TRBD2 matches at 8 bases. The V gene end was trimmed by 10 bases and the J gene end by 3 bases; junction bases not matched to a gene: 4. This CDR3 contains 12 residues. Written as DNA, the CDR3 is TGTGCCACCTCCGGGGGGGAAGAGACCCAGTACTTC. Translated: CATSGGEETQYF.

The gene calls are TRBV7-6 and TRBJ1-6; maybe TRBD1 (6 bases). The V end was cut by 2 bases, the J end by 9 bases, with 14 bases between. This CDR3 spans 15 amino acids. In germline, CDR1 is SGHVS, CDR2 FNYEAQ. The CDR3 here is CASSLTPQGSSPLHF. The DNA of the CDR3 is TGTGCCAGCAGCTTAACCCCACAGGGTAGTTCACCCCTCCACTTT.

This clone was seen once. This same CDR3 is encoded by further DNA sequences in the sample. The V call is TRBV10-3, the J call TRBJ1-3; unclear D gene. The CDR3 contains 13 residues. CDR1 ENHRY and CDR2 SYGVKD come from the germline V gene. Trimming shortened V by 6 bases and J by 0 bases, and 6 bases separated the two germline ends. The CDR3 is CAIRESSGNTIYF. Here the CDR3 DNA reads TGTGCCATCAGGGAGAGCTCTGGAAACACCATATATTTT.

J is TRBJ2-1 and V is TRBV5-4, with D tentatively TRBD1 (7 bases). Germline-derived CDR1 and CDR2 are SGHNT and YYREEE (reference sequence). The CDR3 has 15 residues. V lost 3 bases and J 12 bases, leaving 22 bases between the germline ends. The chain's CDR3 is CASSWRGGGIGGQFF. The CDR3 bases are TGTGCCAGCAGCTGGAGAGGGGGCGGGATAGGCGGGCAGTTCTTC.

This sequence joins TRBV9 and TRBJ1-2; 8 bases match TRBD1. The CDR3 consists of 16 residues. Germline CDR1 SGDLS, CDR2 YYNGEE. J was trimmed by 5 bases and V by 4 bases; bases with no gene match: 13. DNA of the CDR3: TGTGCCAGCAGCCCACGTGCGGGACAGGAGATATATGGCTACACCTTC. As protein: CASSPRAGQEIYGYTF.

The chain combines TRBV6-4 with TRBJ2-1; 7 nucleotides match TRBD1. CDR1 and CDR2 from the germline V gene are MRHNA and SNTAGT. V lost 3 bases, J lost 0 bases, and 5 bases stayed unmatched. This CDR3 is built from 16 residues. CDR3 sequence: CASSETQGLSYNEQFF. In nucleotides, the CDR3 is TGTGCCAGCAGTGAAACACAGGGGCTCTCCTACAATGAGCAGTTCTTC.

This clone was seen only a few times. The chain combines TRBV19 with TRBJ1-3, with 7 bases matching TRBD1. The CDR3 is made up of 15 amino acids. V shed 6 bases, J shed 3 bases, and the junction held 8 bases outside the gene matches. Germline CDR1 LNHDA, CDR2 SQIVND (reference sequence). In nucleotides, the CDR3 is TGTGCCAGTAGCGTCACAGGGGAATATGGAAACACCATATATTTT. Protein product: CASSVTGEYGNTIYF.

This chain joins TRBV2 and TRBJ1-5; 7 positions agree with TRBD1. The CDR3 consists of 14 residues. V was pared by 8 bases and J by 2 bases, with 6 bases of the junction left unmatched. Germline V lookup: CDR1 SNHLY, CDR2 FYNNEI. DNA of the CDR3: TGTGCCAGCGATCAGGGGGGAGGCAATCAGCCCCAGCATTTT. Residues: CASDQGGGNQPQHF.

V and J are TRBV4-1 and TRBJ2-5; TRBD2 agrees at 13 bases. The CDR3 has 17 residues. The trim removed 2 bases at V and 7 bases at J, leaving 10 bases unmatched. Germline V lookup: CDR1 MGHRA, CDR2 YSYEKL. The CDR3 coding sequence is TGCGCCAGCAGCCAATTCGGACTAGCGGGAGATGGGGTGACCCAGTACTTC. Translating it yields CASSQFGLAGDGVTQYF.

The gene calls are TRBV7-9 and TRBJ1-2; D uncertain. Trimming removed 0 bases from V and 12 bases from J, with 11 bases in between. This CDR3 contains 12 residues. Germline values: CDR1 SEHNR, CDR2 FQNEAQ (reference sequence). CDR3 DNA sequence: TGTGCCAGCAGCTTAGCCGGCGGTGGTGACACCTTC. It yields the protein CASSLAGGGDTF.

The CDR3 loop is CASSLTGGAGQPQHF. In DNA form, the CDR3 reads TGTGCCAGCAGTTTAACAGGGGGCGCGGGTCAGCCCCAGCATTTT. V is TRBV27 and J is TRBJ1-5; 9 nucleotides line up with TRBD1. The germline V gene encodes CDR1 MNHEY and CDR2 SMNVEV (reference sequence). The CDR3 is 15 residues long. V dropped 2 bases and J dropped 6; count of bases not matched to a gene: 5.

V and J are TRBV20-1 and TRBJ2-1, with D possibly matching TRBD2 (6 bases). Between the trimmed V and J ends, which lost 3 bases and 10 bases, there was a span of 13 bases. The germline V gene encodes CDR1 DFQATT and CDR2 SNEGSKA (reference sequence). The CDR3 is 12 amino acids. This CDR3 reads CSASSGEREQFF. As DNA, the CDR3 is TGCAGTGCTAGTTCGGGAGAAAGGGAGCAGTTCTTC.

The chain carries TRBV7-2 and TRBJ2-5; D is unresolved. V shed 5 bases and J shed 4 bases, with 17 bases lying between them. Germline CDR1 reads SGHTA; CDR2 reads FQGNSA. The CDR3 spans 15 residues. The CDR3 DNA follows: TGTGCCAGCAGCCCCAGAGACCTTGGGCGAGAGACCCAGTACTTC. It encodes CASSPRDLGRETQYF.